Presented here are 27 T cell receptor beta chains from one specimen sequenced in a study of cytomegalovirus exposure and HLA in healthy donors. In the PCR, 60 Vbeta and 13 Jbeta primers were used. Clones were read by immunoSEQ multiplex PCR, and TCRdb kept only the in-frame ones, dropping some. The sample has about 55,000 clones, roughly 71% seen once; the top ten hold approximately 35%. Sequenced input: PBMCs. Source of these receptors: a man in his forties in good health and CMV-seropositive.

V is TRBV7-6 and J is TRBJ1-1; D is undetermined. Between the trimmed V and J ends, which lost 0 bases and 4 bases, there was a span of 9 bases. CDR1 is SGHVS and CDR2 is FNYEAQ in the germline V gene. The CDR3 spans 14 residues. The DNA of the CDR3 is TGTGCCAGCAGCTTAGCTCCAGAGGTCACTGAAGCTTTCTTT. Amino acid sequence: CASSLAPEVTEAFF.

This rearrangement joins TRBV7-6 to TRBJ2-5; D is uncertain. The germline V and J ends were trimmed by 0 bases and 0 bases, with 8 bases remaining between them. There are 15 residues in the CDR3. From germline, CDR1 is SGHVS and CDR2 FNYEAQ. CDR3 protein: CASSLAGPDQETQYF. CDR3 DNA sequence: TGTGCCAGCAGCTTAGCTGGCCCTGACCAAGAGACCCAGTACTTC.

The CDR3 DNA sequence: TGTGCCAGCAGCTTGCGGTTGAGTCATAACTCTGGAAACACCATATATTTT. This sequence encodes CASSLRLSHNSGNTIYF. This chain connects TRBV5-6 to TRBJ1-3; no firm D call. Between the trimmed V and J ends, which lost 1 base and 0 bases, there was a span of 14 bases. The germline V gene encodes CDR1 SGHDT and CDR2 YYEEEE. The CDR3 totals 17 residues. Complete variable domain (other parts from reference TRBV5-6 and TRBJ1-3): DAGVTQSPTHLIKTRGQQVTLRCSPKSGHDTVSWYQQALGQGPQFIFQYYEEEERQRGNFPDRFSGHQFPNYSSELNVNALLLGDSALYLCASSLRLSHNSGNTIYFGEGSWLTVV.

The J gene is TRBJ2-1, the V gene TRBV5-1; the match to TRBD2 covers 9 bases. Per germline, CDR1 SGHRS and CDR2 YFSETQ. This CDR3 region has 16 residues. With V trimmed by 0 bases and J by 6 bases, 7 bases remained unmatched. For the CDR3, the DNA is TGCGCCAGCAGCTTGGTTCGAAGCGGGGGGACCAATGAGCAGTTCTTC. Its translation is CASSLVRSGGTNEQFF. The variable domain in full, completed from reference TRBV5-1 and TRBJ2-1, reads KAGVTQTPRYLIKTRGQQVTLSCSPISGHRSVSWYQQTPGQGLQFLFEYFSETQRNKGNFPGRFSGRQFSNSRSEMNVSTLELGDSALYLCASSLVRSGGTNEQFFGPGTRLTVL.

The chain carries TRBV5-6 and TRBJ1-6; D call uncertain. In germline, CDR1 is SGHDT, CDR2 YYEEEE. V lost 4 bases, J lost 6 bases, and 14 bases lay in between. This CDR3 is built from 15 residues. The CDR3 DNA follows: TGTGCCAGCAGCGCCCCCGGACTGTTTAATTCACCCCTCCACTTT. Its translation: CASSAPGLFNSPLHF.

This clone was counted between two and nine times. The rearrangement uses TRBV6-1 and TRBJ2-3, with 8 bases identical to TRBD2. The CDR3 totals 15 residues. The V gene end was trimmed by 3 bases and the J gene end by 10 bases; junction bases not matched to a gene: 12. CDR1 is MNHNS, CDR2 SASEGT, per germline. Here the CDR3 reads CASSDAGTSTLAQYF. For the CDR3, the DNA is TGTGCCAGCAGTGACGCCGGGACTAGTACCTTGGCGCAGTATTTT.

The rearrangement uses TRBV6-6 and TRBJ2-1; tentatively, D is TRBD1 (6 bases). Germline V gives CDR1 MNHNY, CDR2 SVGAGI (reference sequence). V was shortened by 3 bases and J by 4 bases, with 10 bases between the two germline ends. There are 14 residues in the CDR3. The CDR3 bases are TGTGCCAGCAGTTATCCGGACAGATACAATGAGCAGTTCTTC. Its protein is CASSYPDRYNEQFF.

The V gene is TRBV30, the J gene TRBJ2-3; D is possibly TRBD2 (7 bases). Germline V gene data show CDR1 as GTSNPN and CDR2 as SVGIG (reference sequence). V dropped 0 bases and J dropped 1 base, with 8 bases sitting between them. This CDR3 spans 14 amino acids. The CDR3 here is CAWSVRGRTDTQYF. The CDR3 DNA reads as TGTGCCTGGAGTGTGCGGGGGCGCACAGATACGCAGTATTTT.

J is TRBJ2-7 and V is TRBV5-4; 11 bases agree with TRBD2. Germline V gene data show CDR1 as SGHNT and CDR2 as YYREEE (reference sequence). Germline trimming cut 3 bases from V and 1 base from J; bases unmatched to any gene: 3. The CDR3 runs 15 residues. For the CDR3, the DNA is TGTGCCAGCAGCTACCTAGCGGGGGGTTCCTACGAGCAGTACTTC. Residues: CASSYLAGGSYEQYF.

The V gene is TRBV19, the J gene TRBJ1-2; tentatively, D is TRBD1 (5 bases). The CDR3 has 13 amino acids. Per germline, CDR1 LNHDA and CDR2 SQIVND (reference sequence). Trimming left V 3 bases short and J 7 bases short, with 12 bases between. CDR3: CASSIGAGRGYTF. Written as DNA, the CDR3 is TGTGCCAGTAGTATTGGGGCAGGGCGTGGCTACACCTTC.

CDR3 protein: CASSRVGNQPQHF. In DNA, the CDR3 is TGTGCCAGCAGCCGCGTTGGCAATCAGCCCCAGCATTTT. The chain has TRBV6-5 and TRBJ1-5; D call uncertain. Germline V lookup: CDR1 MNHEY, CDR2 SVGAGI. The CDR3 totals 13 residues. V was shortened by 6 bases and J by 2 bases, with 8 bases between the two germline ends.

This clone showed up just a few times. The DNA of the CDR3 is TGTGCCAGCATCGAGGGACTAGGGTACACCGGGGAGCTGTTTTTT. Translated, it gives CASIEGLGYTGELFF. The chain carries TRBV2 and TRBJ2-2; 8 bases fit TRBD2. Germline lookup yields CDR1 SNHLY and CDR2 FYNNEI. Germline trimming cut 7 bases from V and 3 bases from J; bases unmatched to any gene: 7. CDR3 length: 15 residues.

The gene calls are TRBV5-1 and TRBJ1-1, with 7 bases fitting TRBD1. The CDR3 consists of 15 residues. V gave up 2 bases and J gave up 11 bases; unmatched junction bases: 15. Germline V gene lookup returns CDR1 SGHRS and CDR2 YFSETQ. CDR3 amino acids: CASSFSPGQPEGAFF. The CDR3 DNA reads TGCGCCAGCAGCTTTTCCCCGGGACAGCCAGAAGGGGCTTTCTTT.

This chain joins TRBV5-4 and TRBJ1-6; TRBD1 aligns across 8 bases. CDR3 length: 15 amino acids. Per the germline V gene, CDR1 is SGHNT and CDR2 is YYREEE (reference sequence). The trim removed 0 bases at V and 8 bases at J, leaving 4 bases unmatched. CDR3 sequence: CASSLDTGGYSPLHF. In DNA form, the CDR3 reads TGTGCCAGCAGCTTGGACACAGGGGGTTATTCACCCCTCCACTTT.

The V call is TRBV4-3, the J call TRBJ2-3; 10 nucleotides agree with TRBD2. Germline CDR1 reads LGHNA; CDR2 reads YSLEER. V shed 3 bases, J shed 8 bases, and the junction held 8 bases outside the gene matches. The CDR3 has 15 residues. CDR3 protein: CASSQGSGGALTQYF. The CDR3 DNA reads TGCGCCAGCAGCCAGGGGAGCGGGGGGGCTCTTACGCAGTATTTT.

This clone was seen more than once but under ten times. V gene TRBV13 combines with J gene TRBJ2-7; 9 bases line up with TRBD1. CDR3 length: 14 residues. Germline CDR1 is PRHDT and CDR2 is FYEKMQ (reference sequence). V trimming: 4 bases; J trimming: 5 bases; junction bases outside the gene matches: 6. The CDR3 DNA follows: TGTGCCAGCAGCTCTGGGACAGGGAACCACGAGCAGTACTTC. Its protein product is CASSSGTGNHEQYF.

The rearrangement joins TRBV10-3 to TRBJ2-7; D possibly corresponds to TRBD1 (6 bases). V lost 10 bases, J lost 6 bases, and 19 bases lay in between. Germline CDR1 reads ENHRY; CDR2 reads SYGVKD. The CDR3 length is 13 residues. CDR3 sequence (DNA): TGTGCCAGACGACAGGCGCCAGAGTCCGAGCAGTACTTC. This codes for CARRQAPESEQYF.

The J gene is TRBJ2-1, the V gene TRBV9; 9 bases are shared with TRBD2. The CDR3 runs 17 residues. The V gene's germline CDR1 is SGDLS and CDR2 YYNGEE. J lost 5 bases, V lost 9 bases, and 18 bases had no gene match. The CDR3 reads CATSGRGGFPKDNEQFF. CDR3 coding DNA: TGTGCCACCTCGGGGCGGGGGGGCTTCCCGAAGGACAATGAGCAGTTCTTC.

V and J are TRBV30 and TRBJ1-2, with D possibly being TRBD1 (5 bases). The length of the CDR3 is 14 residues. From germline, CDR1 is GTSNPN and CDR2 SVGIG (reference sequence). V gave up 0 bases and J gave up 4 bases, with 12 bases separating them. As DNA, the CDR3 is TGTGCCTGGAGTGTTATGGAGGGACTCTATGGCTACACCTTC. Translation: CAWSVMEGLYGYTF.

J is TRBJ1-1 and V is TRBV11-2, with 7 bases identical to TRBD1. After removal of 3 bases from V and 1 base from J, the junction contained 5 bases not matched to a gene. Germline loops: CDR1 SGHAT, CDR2 FQNNGV. The CDR3 is 15 amino acids. DNA of the CDR3: TGTGCCAGCAGCTTGACAGGGATAGGGAACACTGAAGCTTTCTTT. It yields the protein CASSLTGIGNTEAFF.

The CDR3 spells CASSPQPGDEKLFF. In DNA, the CDR3 is TGTGCCAGCAGCCCACAGCCAGGGGACGAAAAACTGTTTTTT. The chain joins TRBV6-5 to TRBJ1-4; perhaps TRBD1 as D (6 bases). CDR1 MNHEY and CDR2 SVGAGI come from the germline V gene. The CDR3 covers 14 residues. With 6 bases removed from V and 8 bases from J, the gap between germline ends came to 16 bases.

J is TRBJ1-5 and V is TRBV30; 7 bases agree with TRBD1. V lost 5 bases, J lost 4 bases, and 5 bases stayed unmatched. Germline V gene sequence: CDR1 GTSNPN, CDR2 SVGIG (reference sequence). The CDR3 covers 13 residues. The CDR3 here is CAWCRGSNQPQHF. The DNA of the CDR3 is TGTGCCTGGTGCAGGGGGTCAAATCAGCCCCAGCATTTT.

The DNA of the CDR3 is TGTGCCAGCAGCCCAAGGGAGGGTAGCTATGGCTACACCTTC. It is translated as CASSPREGSYGYTF. J is TRBJ1-2 and V is TRBV6-5, with no clear D. CDR1 is MNHEY and CDR2 is SVGAGI in the germline V gene. This CDR3 has 14 residues. V lost 6 bases, J lost 4 bases, and 15 bases lay in between.

This clone appeared a few times. CDR3 bases: TGTGCCAGCAACCCGGGTTTCGATGAAAAACTGTTTTTT. Translated, it gives CASNPGFDEKLFF. The rearrangement joins TRBV2 to TRBJ1-4; D is uncertain. V lost 7 bases and J 6 bases, leaving 12 bases between the germline ends. The CDR3 runs 13 residues. The V gene's germline CDR1 is SNHLY and CDR2 FYNNEI.

The chain uses TRBV6-5 and TRBJ2-1, with D perhaps TRBD2 (5 bases). The V gene lost 6 bases and the J gene lost 11 bases, with 14 bases spanning the gap. CDR1 is MNHEY and CDR2 is SVGAGI in the germline V gene. The CDR3 extends over 12 amino acids. The CDR3 spells CASSPPGDKQFF. The CDR3 nucleotides read TGTGCCAGCAGCCCCCCCGGGGATAAGCAGTTCTTC.

Written as DNA, the CDR3 is TGTGCCAGCAGCCAAGATACTGGGAACACTGAAGCTTTCTTT. This sequence encodes CASSQDTGNTEAFF. V and J are TRBV4-2 and TRBJ1-1; D gene ambiguous. The ends were cut back, 0 bases at V and 1 base at J, with 6 bases in the middle. Germline CDR1 and CDR2: LGHNA and YNFKEQ. This CDR3 is 14 amino acids long.

Details on this clone: Distinct nucleotide sequences in the sample also encode this CDR3. This rearrangement joins TRBV25-1 to TRBJ1-1; tentative D call: TRBD1 (5 bases). This CDR3 has 14 amino acids. Germline V gives CDR1 MGHDK, CDR2 SYGVNS. Trimming cost V 2 bases and J 2 bases, with 9 bases left between them. CDR3 coding DNA: TGTGCCAGCAGTGAAACAGGCTCCAACACTGAAGCTTTCTTT. Protein product: CASSETGSNTEAFF.